These 23 T cell receptor beta chains share one sample of origin, sequenced in a study of T-cell reconstitution after alpha-beta-depleted transplantation in children. Unique molecular identifiers were incorporated into the prepared TCRbeta library. TCRdb processed the PCR reads anew with MiXCR; each CDR3 protein has one entry. The table shows some 840,000 distinct CDR3 sequences, with approximately 15% occurring only once. The sample was PBMCs, mostly from graft donor cells, taken 360 days after TCRalphabeta/CD19-depleted stem cell transplant. The receptors shown here come from a male patient aged 5 to 17 who had a stem cell transplant for acute lymphoblastic leukemia, so the T cells may come from the graft donor.

This clonotype appeared a few times. The rearrangement links TRBV6-1 to TRBJ2-2; D is ambiguous. This CDR3 contains 14 residues. Germline V gene lookup returns CDR1 MNHNS and CDR2 SASEGT. V dropped 8 bases and J dropped 1 base, with 11 bases sitting between them. CDR3 DNA: TGTGCCAGCGTGTCACAACTGAACACCGGGGAGCTGTTTTTT. Translating gives CASVSQLNTGELFF.

This clonotype was recorded at least ten times. J is TRBJ2-7 and V is TRBV5-5; perhaps TRBD2 as D (5 bases). Germline V gene lookup returns CDR1 SGHKS and CDR2 YYEKEE (reference sequence). This CDR3 is built from 14 residues. The V end was cut by 4 bases, the J end by 1 base, with 12 bases between. The CDR3 here is CASSHTSSSYEQYF. Written as DNA, the CDR3 is TGTGCCAGCAGCCATACTAGTTCTTCCTACGAGCAGTACTTC.

The rearrangement links TRBV6-2 or TRBV6-3 to TRBJ2-2, with TRBD2 matching 7 bases. The V and J ends lost 6 bases and 1 base, in that order; junction bases with no gene match: 5. Germline CDR1 reads MNHEY; CDR2 reads SVGEGT. The CDR3 has 15 amino acids. The CDR3 region is CASRSSGLNTGELFF. The CDR3 region has the DNA TGTGCCAGCAGGAGTAGCGGGCTGAACACCGGGGAGCTGTTTTTT.

This clonotype was detected a few times. The chain recombines TRBV7-8 with TRBJ1-2; tentative D call: TRBD1 (5 bases). V was cut by 8 bases and J by 8 bases, with 21 bases left in between. The CDR3 loop spans 14 amino acids. The germline gives CDR1 SGHVS, CDR2 FQNEAQ. Written as DNA, the CDR3 is TGTGCCAGCGGCCGGGACCAAGAAACCCACGGCTACACCTTC. Protein product: CASGRDQETHGYTF.

This clonotype was observed a handful of times. This sequence joins TRBV3-1 and TRBJ2-7; D ambiguous. Germline V gives CDR1 LGHDT, CDR2 YNNKEL (reference sequence). The CDR3 has 12 residues. The V end was cut by 2 bases, the J end by 5 bases, with 7 bases between. CDR3 in amino acids: CASSQSYHEQYF. The CDR3 DNA is TGTGCCAGCAGCCAATCCTACCACGAGCAGTACTTC.

The chain is built from TRBV7-2 and TRBJ1-2, with TRBD1 matching 10 bases. The J segment lost 4 bases and the V segment lost 3 bases, leaving 5 bases of the junction unmatched. In germline, CDR1 is SGHTA, CDR2 FQGNSA. This CDR3 region has 15 residues. The CDR3 sequence is CASSLGTGAIYGYTF. The CDR3 DNA is TGTGCCAGCAGCTTGGGGACAGGGGCTATCTATGGCTACACCTTC.

This clonotype has just a few counts. The chain recombines TRBV7-3 with TRBJ2-1; TRBD1 agrees at 10 bases. CDR3 length: 17 amino acids. J lost 4 bases, V lost 6 bases, and 12 bases had no gene match. Germline V gene sequence: CDR1 SGHTA, CDR2 FQGTGA. This CDR3 reads CASSSPRGTGVYNEQFF. CDR3 coding DNA: TGTGCCAGCAGTTCTCCCCGTGGGACAGGGGTTTACAATGAGCAGTTCTTC.

This clonotype turned up a few times. The chain joins TRBV20-1 to TRBJ1-2; 8 bases fit TRBD1. This CDR3 has 12 residues. Germline trimming cut 6 bases from V and 6 bases from J; bases unmatched to any gene: 6. Germline CDR1 and CDR2: DFQATT and SNEGSKA (reference sequence). CDR3 in amino acids: CSAWDRLNGYTF. The CDR3 nucleotides read TGCAGTGCCTGGGACAGGCTAAATGGCTACACCTTC.

The J gene is TRBJ1-4, the V gene TRBV5-1; no reliable D call. The length of the CDR3 is 13 residues. Trimming removed 2 bases from V and 8 bases from J, with 10 bases in between. CDR1 and CDR2 from the germline V gene are SGHRS and YFSETQ. The CDR3 DNA sequence: TGCGCCAGCAGCTTCCAGGTCGGAGAAAAACTGTTTTTT. This encodes CASSFQVGEKLFF.

This clonotype was detected a few times. V gene TRBV29-1 combines with J gene TRBJ2-1; 8 bases are a match to TRBD1. The V gene end was trimmed by 5 bases and the J gene end by 2 bases; junction bases not matched to a gene: 5. CDR1 SQVTM and CDR2 ANQGSEA come from the germline V gene. The CDR3 covers 14 residues. CDR3 DNA: TGCAGCGTTTTGGACAGGGCTACCTACAATGAGCAGTTCTTC. This translates into CSVLDRATYNEQFF.

This clonotype was detected many times. V usage is TRBV29-1 and J usage is TRBJ2-7; D may be TRBD2 (5 bases). V was trimmed by 6 bases and J by 3 bases, leaving 12 bases between them. The CDR3 sequence is 12 residues long. Looked up from germline, CDR1 is SQVTM and CDR2 is ANQGSEA. CDR3 sequence: CSVRTRGYEQYF. CDR3 sequence (DNA): TGCAGCGTGCGAACTCGGGGCTACGAGCAGTACTTC.

This clonotype was seen a handful of times. This chain links TRBV6-5 with TRBJ1-4, with D perhaps matching TRBD1 (5 bases). The CDR3 runs to 14 residues. CDR1 is MNHEY and CDR2 is SVGAGI in the germline V gene. V lost 0 bases and J lost 7, with 9 bases in between. The CDR3 spells CASSYSAGTEKLFF. CDR3 DNA: TGTGCCAGCAGTTACTCGGCAGGGACTGAAAAACTGTTTTTT.

The V call is TRBV2, the J call TRBJ1-5; D gene unclear. V was pared by 8 bases and J by 3 bases, with 8 bases between. CDR3 length: 12 residues. Germline values: CDR1 SNHLY, CDR2 FYNNEI. Written as DNA, the CDR3 is TGTGCCAGCTGCGGGGACAATCAGCCCCAGCATTTT. The encoded protein is CASCGDNQPQHF.

This chain's CDR3 is CASSLEGLVSLSYEQYF. CDR3 DNA sequence: TGCGCCAGCAGCTTGGAGGGACTAGTTTCATTAAGCTACGAGCAGTACTTC. The V gene is TRBV5-1, the J gene TRBJ2-7; TRBD2 agrees at 8 bases. The germline V gene has CDR1 SGHRS and CDR2 YFSETQ. V dropped 0 bases and J dropped 3; count of bases not matched to a gene: 11. There are 17 residues in the CDR3. The variable domain in full, with the rest retrieved from reference TRBV5-1 and TRBJ2-7, is KAGVTQTPRYLIKTRGQQVTLSCSPISGHRSVSWYQQTPGQGLQFLFEYFSETQRNKGNFPGRFSGRQFSNSRSEMNVSTLELGDSALYLCASSLEGLVSLSYEQYFGPGTRLTVT.

CDR3 DNA: TGCAGCGTTTCGGCCTACAGGGACCATGAGCAGTTCTTC. It specifies CSVSAYRDHEQFF. J is TRBJ2-1 and V is TRBV29-1; tentative D call: TRBD1 (6 bases). The V end was cut by 5 bases, the J end by 8 bases, with 16 bases between. The V gene's germline CDR1 is SQVTM and CDR2 ANQGSEA. The CDR3 extends over 13 amino acids.

This clonotype was seen a few times. Here the CDR3 reads CASSPPRDMNIQYF. The DNA of the CDR3 is TGTGCCAGCAGCCCCCCCCGGGACATGAACATTCAGTACTTC. The rearrangement links TRBV12-3 or TRBV12-4 to TRBJ2-4; D possibly corresponds to TRBD1 (6 bases). The CDR3 length is 14 residues. The V end lost 6 bases, the J end lost 7 bases, and 16 bases lay between the germline ends.

This chain links TRBV29-1 with TRBJ2-1, with 10 bases identical to TRBD1. The V segment lost 8 bases and the J segment 7 bases; nucleotides outside the gene matches: 11. This CDR3 contains 14 residues. In germline, CDR1 is SQVTM, CDR2 ANQGSEA. The CDR3 DNA is TGCAGCTCCGACCGGGACAGGGGAATAAATGAGCAGTTCTTC. This codes for CSSDRDRGINEQFF.

This rearrangement joins TRBV18 to TRBJ2-5; 7 bases fit TRBD1. The J segment lost 5 bases and the V segment lost 1 base, leaving 7 bases of the junction unmatched. Germline V gives CDR1 KGHSH, CDR2 LQKENI. The CDR3 is 15 amino acids. The CDR3 DNA is TGTGCCAGCTCACCACTCCCGACAGGGTGGGAGACCCAGTACTTC. It specifies CASSPLPTGWETQYF.

The V call is TRBV12-3 or TRBV12-4, the J call TRBJ1-1; TRBD1 aligns across 9 bases. CDR3 size: 13 residues. The junction had 4 bases not matched to a gene; V was cut back by 6 bases and J by 5 bases. The CDR3 loop is CASRGQGTTEAFF. CDR3 sequence (DNA): TGTGCCAGCAGGGGACAGGGTACTACTGAAGCTTTCTTT.

This clonotype was counted at least ten times. The V and J genes are TRBV12-3 or TRBV12-4 and TRBJ2-6, with 7 nucleotides matching TRBD1. Trimming cost V 6 bases and J 4 bases; bases outside gene matches: 3. CDR3 length equals 14 residues. DNA for the CDR3: TGTGCCAGCAGGCTACAGGGGGGGGCCAACGTCCTGACTTTC. It translates to CASRLQGGANVLTF.

This clonotype was seen a few times. The chain combines TRBV7-8 with TRBJ2-7; D assignment may be TRBD1 or TRBD2 (6 bases each). V lost 0 bases, J lost 6 bases, and 15 bases lay in between. Germline assignment: CDR1 SGHVS and CDR2 FQNEAQ. This CDR3 comprises 15 residues. The CDR3 DNA follows: TGTGCCAGCAGCTTAGCGGGGGGCGCTTCTCTCGAGCAGTACTTC. Amino acid sequence: CASSLAGGASLEQYF.

In its sample, this clonotype was seen many times. The chain couples TRBV5-1 to TRBJ2-2; perhaps TRBD1 as D (5 bases). CDR1 is SGHRS and CDR2 is YFSETQ in the germline V gene. This CDR3 contains 15 residues. V was trimmed by 7 bases and J by 5 bases, leaving 18 bases between them. CDR3 nucleotide sequence: TGCGCCAGCTCGGGCGTGGCAGGGAAAACCGGGGAGCTGTTTTTT. Protein: CASSGVAGKTGELFF.

This sequence joins TRBV18 and TRBJ2-5; 8 nucleotides agree with TRBD2. This CDR3 region has 15 residues. Germline V lookup: CDR1 KGHSH, CDR2 LQKENI. The junction had 9 bases not matched to a gene; V was cut back by 4 bases and J by 5 bases. CDR3 loop: CASSRLAGPGETQYF. CDR3 DNA sequence: TGTGCCAGCTCACGGCTAGCGGGCCCGGGGGAGACCCAGTACTTC.